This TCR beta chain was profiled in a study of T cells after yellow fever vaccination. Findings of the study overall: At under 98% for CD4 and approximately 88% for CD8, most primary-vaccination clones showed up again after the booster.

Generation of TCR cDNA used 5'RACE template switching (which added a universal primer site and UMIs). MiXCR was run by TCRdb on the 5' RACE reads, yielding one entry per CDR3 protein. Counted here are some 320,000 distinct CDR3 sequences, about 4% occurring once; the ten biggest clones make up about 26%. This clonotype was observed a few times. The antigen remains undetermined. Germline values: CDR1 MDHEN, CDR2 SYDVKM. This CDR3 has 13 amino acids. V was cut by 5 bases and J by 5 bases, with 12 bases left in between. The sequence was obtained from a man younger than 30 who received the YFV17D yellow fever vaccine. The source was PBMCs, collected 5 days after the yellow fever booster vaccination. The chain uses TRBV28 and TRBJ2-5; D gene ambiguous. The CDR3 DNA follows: TGTGCCAGCAGTCCCCGTTTGCGGGAGACCCAGTACTTC. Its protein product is CASSPRLRETQYF.